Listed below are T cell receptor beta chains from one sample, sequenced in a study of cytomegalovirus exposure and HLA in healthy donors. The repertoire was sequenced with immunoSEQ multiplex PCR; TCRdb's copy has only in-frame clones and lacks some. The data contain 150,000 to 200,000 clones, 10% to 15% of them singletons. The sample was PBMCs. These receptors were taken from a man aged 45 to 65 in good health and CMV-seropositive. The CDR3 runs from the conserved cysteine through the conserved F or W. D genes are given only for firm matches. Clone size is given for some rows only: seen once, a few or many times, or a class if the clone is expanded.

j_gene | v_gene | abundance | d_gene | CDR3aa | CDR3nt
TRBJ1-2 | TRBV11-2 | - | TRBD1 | CASSPGQFYGYTF | TGTGCCAGCAGCCCGGGACAGTTCTATGGCTACACCTTC
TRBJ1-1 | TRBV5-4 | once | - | CASSLQGSTEAFF | TGTGCCAGCAGCTTGCAGGGGAGCACTGAAGCTTTCTTT
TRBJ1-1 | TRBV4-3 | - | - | CASSQDRGGGTEAFF | TGCGCCAGCAGCCAAGATCGAGGGGGAGGGACTGAAGCTTTCTTT
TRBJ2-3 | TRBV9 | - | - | CASSLNTDTQYF | TGTGCCAGCAGTCTAAACACAGATACGCAGTATTTT
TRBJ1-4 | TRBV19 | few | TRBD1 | CASSPQTGGNEKLFF | TGTGCCAGTAGTCCGCAGACAGGGGGCAATGAAAAACTGTTTTTT
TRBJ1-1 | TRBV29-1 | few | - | CSANYPTEAFF | TGCAGCGCAAACTACCCCACTGAAGCTTTCTTT
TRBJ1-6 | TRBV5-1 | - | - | CASSLERPGDSPLHF | TGCGCCAGCAGCTTGGAGAGGCCAGGGGATTCACCCCTCCACTTT
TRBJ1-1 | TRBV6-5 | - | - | CASSYFGGYTEAFF | TGTGCCAGCAGTTACTTTGGGGGCTACACTGAAGCTTTCTTT
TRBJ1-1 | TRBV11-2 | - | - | CASRQGPNTEAFF | TGTGCCAGCAGACAGGGCCCGAACACTGAAGCTTTCTTT
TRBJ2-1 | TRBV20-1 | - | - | CSAQTGNEQFF | TGCAGTGCGCAGACTGGGAATGAGCAGTTCTTC
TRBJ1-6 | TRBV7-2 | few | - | CASSIQGVRNSPLHF | TGTGCCAGCAGCATACAGGGAGTCAGGAATTCACCCCTCCACTTT
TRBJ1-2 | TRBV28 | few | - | CASSFLRGGGGYTF | TGTGCCAGCAGTTTTCTCCGGGGGGGTGGTGGCTACACCTTC
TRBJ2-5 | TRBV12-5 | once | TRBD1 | CASDTGTGMETQYF | TGTGCTAGTGACACCGGGACAGGGATGGAGACCCAGTACTTC
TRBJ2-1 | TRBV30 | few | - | CAWNGARGGEQFF | TGTGCCTGGAATGGGGCTCGAGGGGGTGAGCAGTTCTTC
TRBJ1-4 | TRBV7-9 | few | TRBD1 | CASSLGTGNEKLFF | TGTGCCAGCAGCCTCGGGACAGGGAATGAAAAACTGTTTTTT
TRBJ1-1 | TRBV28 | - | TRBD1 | CASSSAGQGDTF | TGTGCCAGCAGTTCGGCGGGACAGGGGGACACCTTT
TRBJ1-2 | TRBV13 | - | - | CASSLAGDGYTF | TGTGCCAGCAGCTTAGCCGGAGATGGCTACACCTTC
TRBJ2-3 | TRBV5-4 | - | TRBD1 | CASSLGQGNTDTQYF | TGTGCCAGCAGCCTGGGACAGGGCAACACAGATACGCAGTATTTT
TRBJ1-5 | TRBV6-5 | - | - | CASSNRDNQPQHF | TGTGCCAGCAGTAACAGGGATAATCAGCCCCAGCATTTT
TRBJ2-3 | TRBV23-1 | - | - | CASSHPTGGNTDTQYF | TGCGCCAGCAGTCACCCAACGGGCGGGAACACAGATACGCAGTATTTT
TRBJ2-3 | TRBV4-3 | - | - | CASSGGGLRTDTQYF | TGCGCCAGCAGTGGGGGGGGGCTTAGGACAGATACGCAGTATTTT
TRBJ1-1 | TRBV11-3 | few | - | CASSLGQGGEAFF | TGTGCCAGCAGCTTAGGCCAGGGTGGTGAAGCTTTCTTT
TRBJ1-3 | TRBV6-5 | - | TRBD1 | CASSYSGQGQNTIYF | TGTGCCAGCAGTTACTCGGGACAGGGTCAAAACACCATATATTTT
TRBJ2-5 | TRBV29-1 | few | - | CSVALYQETQYF | TGCAGCGTTGCCCTGTACCAAGAGACCCAGTACTTC
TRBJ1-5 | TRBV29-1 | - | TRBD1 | CSVVRWGRGQSKYSNQPQHF | TGCAGCGTTGTTAGATGGGGTCGGGGACAGTCTAAATATAGCAATCAGCCCCAGCATTTT
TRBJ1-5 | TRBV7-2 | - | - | CASSPGWGGHQPQHF | TGTGCCAGCAGCCCCGGGTGGGGGGGGCATCAGCCCCAGCATTTT
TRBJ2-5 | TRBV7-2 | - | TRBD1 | CASSWDRNQETQYF | TGTGCCAGCAGTTGGGACAGGAACCAAGAGACCCAGTACTTC
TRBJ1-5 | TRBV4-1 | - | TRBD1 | CASSQDRQGEKNQPQHF | TGCGCCAGCAGCCAAGATCGGCAGGGGGAAAAAAATCAGCCCCAGCATTTT
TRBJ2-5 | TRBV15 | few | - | CATSRDEQETQYF | TGTGCCACCAGCAGAGATGAGCAAGAGACCCAGTACTTC
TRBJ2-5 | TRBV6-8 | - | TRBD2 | CASSYVEAGGQETQYF | TGTGCCAGCAGTTACGTAGAAGCGGGGGGGCAGGAGACCCAGTACTTC
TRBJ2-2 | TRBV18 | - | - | CASSPRLAENTGELFF | TGTGCCAGCTCACCACGGTTAGCGGAGAACACCGGGGAGCTGTTTTTT